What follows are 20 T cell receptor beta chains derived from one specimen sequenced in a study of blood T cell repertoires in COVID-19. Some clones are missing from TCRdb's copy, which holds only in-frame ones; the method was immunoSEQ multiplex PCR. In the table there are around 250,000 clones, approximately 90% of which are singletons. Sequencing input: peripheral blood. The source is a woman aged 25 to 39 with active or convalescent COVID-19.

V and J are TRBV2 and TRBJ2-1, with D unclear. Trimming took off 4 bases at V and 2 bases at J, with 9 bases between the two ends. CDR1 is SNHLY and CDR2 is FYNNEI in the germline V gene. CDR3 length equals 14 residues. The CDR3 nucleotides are TGTGCCAGCAGTGGGCAGGCCCCCTACAATGAGCAGTTCTTC. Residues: CASSGQAPYNEQFF.

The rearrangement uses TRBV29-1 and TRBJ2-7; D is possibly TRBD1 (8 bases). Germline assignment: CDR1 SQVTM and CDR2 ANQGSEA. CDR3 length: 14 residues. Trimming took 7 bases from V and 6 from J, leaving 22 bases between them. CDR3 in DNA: TGCAGCGCCAAAGGCTGGAACAGGGGGGGCGAGCAGTACTTC. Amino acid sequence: CSAKGWNRGGEQYF.

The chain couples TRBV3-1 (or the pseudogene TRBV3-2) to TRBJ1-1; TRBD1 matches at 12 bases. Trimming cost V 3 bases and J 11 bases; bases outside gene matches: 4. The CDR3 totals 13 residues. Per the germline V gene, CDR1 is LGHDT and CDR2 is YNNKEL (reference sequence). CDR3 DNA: TGTGCCAGCAGCCAGGGACAGGGGGCTTGGGCTTTCTTT. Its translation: CASSQGQGAWAFF.

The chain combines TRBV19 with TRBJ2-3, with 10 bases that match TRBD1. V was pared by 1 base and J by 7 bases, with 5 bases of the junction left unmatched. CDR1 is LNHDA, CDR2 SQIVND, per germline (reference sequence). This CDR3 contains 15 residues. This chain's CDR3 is CASSIVGQGRNTQYF. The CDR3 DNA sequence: TGTGCCAGTAGTATAGTGGGACAGGGGCGGAATACGCAGTATTTT.

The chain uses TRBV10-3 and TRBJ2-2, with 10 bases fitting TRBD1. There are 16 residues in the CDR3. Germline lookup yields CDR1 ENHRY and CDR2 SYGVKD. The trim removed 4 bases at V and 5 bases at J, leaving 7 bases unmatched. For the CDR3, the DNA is TGTGCCATCAGTGGCTCGAGGACAGGGGGAACCGGGGAGCTGTTTTTT. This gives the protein CAISGSRTGGTGELFF.

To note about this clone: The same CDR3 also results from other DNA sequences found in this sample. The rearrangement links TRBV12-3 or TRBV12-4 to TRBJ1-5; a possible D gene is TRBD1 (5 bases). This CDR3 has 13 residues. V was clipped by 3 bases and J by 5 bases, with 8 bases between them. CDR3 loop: CASSFGGDQPQHF. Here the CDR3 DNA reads TGTGCCAGCAGTTTTGGGGGGGATCAGCCCCAGCATTTT.

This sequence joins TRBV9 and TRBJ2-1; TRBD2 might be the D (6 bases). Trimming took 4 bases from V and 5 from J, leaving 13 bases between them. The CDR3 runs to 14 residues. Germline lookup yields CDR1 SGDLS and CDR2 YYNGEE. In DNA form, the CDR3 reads TGTGCCAGCAGCCCCGGGGGACGAGACAATGAGCAGTTCTTC. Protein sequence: CASSPGGRDNEQFF.

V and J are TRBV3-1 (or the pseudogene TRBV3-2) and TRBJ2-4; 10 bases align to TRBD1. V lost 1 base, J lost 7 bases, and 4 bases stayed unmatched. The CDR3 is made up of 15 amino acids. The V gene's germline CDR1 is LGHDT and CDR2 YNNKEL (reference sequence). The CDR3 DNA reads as TGTGCCAGCAGCCAAGGACAGGGGGCGGGGAACATTCAGTACTTC. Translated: CASSQGQGAGNIQYF.

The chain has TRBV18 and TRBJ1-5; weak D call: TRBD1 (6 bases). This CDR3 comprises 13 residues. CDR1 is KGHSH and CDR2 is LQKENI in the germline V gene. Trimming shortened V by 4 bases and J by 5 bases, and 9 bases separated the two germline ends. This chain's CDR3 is CASSQGTHQPQHF. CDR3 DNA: TGTGCCAGCTCACAAGGGACACATCAGCCCCAGCATTTT.

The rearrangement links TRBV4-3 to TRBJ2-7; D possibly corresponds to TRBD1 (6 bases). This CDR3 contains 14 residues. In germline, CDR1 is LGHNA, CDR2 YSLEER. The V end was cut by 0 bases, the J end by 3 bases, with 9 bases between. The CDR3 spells CASSQEVRGYEQYF. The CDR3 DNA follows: TGCGCCAGCAGCCAAGAGGTCAGGGGCTACGAGCAGTACTTC.

CDR3 amino acids: CASSGPGQNYGYTF. In nucleotides, the CDR3 is TGTGCCAGCAGCGGCCCGGGACAAAACTATGGCTACACCTTC. The V call is TRBV9, the J call TRBJ1-2; tentative D call: TRBD1 (6 bases). Trimming removed 3 bases from V and 2 bases from J, with 11 bases in between. Germline V gives CDR1 SGDLS, CDR2 YYNGEE. This CDR3 is built from 14 residues.

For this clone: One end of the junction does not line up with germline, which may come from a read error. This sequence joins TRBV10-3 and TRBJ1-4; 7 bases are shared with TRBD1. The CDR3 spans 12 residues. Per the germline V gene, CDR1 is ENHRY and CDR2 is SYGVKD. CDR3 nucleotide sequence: TGTGCCATCAGTTCCTTCTGGGGGACAGAAAGTTTT. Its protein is CAISSFWGTESF.

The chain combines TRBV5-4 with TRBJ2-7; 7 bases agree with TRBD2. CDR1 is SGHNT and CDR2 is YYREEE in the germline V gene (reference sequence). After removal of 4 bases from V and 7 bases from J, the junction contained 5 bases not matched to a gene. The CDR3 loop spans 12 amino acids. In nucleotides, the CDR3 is TGTGCCAGCAGCCTACCGGGGGGAGAGCAGTACTTC. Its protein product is CASSLPGGEQYF.

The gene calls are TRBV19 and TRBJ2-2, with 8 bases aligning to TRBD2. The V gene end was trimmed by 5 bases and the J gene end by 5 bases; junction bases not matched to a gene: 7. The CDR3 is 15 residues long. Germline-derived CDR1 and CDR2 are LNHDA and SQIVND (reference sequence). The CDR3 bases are TGTGCCAGTAGTCCGGGGGGGCCGGGGACCGGGGAGCTGTTTTTT. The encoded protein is CASSPGGPGTGELFF.

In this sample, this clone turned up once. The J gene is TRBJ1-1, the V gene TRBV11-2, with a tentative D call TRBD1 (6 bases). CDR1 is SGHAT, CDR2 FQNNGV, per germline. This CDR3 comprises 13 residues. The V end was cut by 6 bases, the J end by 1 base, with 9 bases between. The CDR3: CASRPGQNTEAFF. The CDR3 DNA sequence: TGTGCCAGCAGACCGGGACAGAACACTGAAGCTTTCTTT.

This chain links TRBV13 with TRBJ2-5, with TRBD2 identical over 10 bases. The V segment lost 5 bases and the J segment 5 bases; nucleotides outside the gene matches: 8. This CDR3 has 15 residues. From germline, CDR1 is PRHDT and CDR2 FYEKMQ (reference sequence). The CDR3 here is CASSHSGGARETQYF. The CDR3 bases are TGTGCCAGCAGCCACAGCGGGGGGGCCCGGGAGACCCAGTACTTC.

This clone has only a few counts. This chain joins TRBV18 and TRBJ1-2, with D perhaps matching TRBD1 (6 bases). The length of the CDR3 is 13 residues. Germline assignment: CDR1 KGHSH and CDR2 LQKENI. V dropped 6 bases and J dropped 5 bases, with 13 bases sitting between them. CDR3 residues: CASSRGGPYGYTF. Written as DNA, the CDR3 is TGTGCCAGCTCCCGAGGGGGACCTTATGGCTACACCTTC.

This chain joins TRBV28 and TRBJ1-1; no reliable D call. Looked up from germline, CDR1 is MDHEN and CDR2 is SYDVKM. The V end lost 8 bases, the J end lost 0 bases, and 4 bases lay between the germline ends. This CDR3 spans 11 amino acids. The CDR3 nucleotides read TGTGCCAGCGGCATGAACACTGAAGCTTTCTTT. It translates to CASGMNTEAFF.

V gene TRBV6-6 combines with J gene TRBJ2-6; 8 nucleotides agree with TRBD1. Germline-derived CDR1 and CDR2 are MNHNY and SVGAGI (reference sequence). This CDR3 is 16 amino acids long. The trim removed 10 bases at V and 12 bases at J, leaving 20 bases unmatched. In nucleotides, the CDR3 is TGTGCCACCACCGGGACAGGAAAATCAGCTCTCCCCGTCCTGACTTTC. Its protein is CATTGTGKSALPVLTF.

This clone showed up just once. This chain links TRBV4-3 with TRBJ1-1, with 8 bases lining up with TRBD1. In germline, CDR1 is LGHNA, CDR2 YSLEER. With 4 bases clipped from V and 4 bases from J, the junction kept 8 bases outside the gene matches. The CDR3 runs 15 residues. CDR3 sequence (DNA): TGCGCCAGCAGCCTTCGACAGGGGAGTTTCACTGAAGCTTTCTTT. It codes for CASSLRQGSFTEAFF.